The 25 T cell receptor beta chains below come from one sample, sequenced in a study of blood T cell repertoires in COVID-19. Measured with immunoSEQ multiplex PCR; TCRdb has only the in-frame clones, and not every one. This sample has over 55,000 clones, with about nine tenths found just once. Sequencing used peripheral blood. The receptors stem from a man aged 50 to 60 with active COVID-19.

The rearrangement links TRBV6-5 to TRBJ1-1; tentative D call: TRBD1 (6 bases). The CDR3 is 15 amino acids. The ends were cut back, 5 bases at V and 1 base at J, with 14 bases in the middle. Germline CDR1 and CDR2: MNHEY and SVGAGI. CDR3 nucleotide sequence: TGTGCCAGCAGTAAACCGGGACACGGGAACACTGAAGCTTTCTTT. Its protein is CASSKPGHGNTEAFF.

The chain is built from TRBV5-6 and TRBJ2-3, with 12 nucleotides matching TRBD2. This CDR3 is 16 amino acids long. CDR1 and CDR2 from the germline V gene are SGHDT and YYEEEE. V shed 4 bases, J shed 4 bases, and the junction held 7 bases outside the gene matches. The CDR3 protein is CASSPVLAGGPDTQYF. The CDR3 DNA is TGTGCCAGCAGCCCGGTTCTAGCGGGAGGGCCAGATACGCAGTATTTT.

The chain links TRBV27 to TRBJ2-7; 7 positions agree with TRBD1. Trimming took 5 bases from V and 5 from J; bases not matched to a gene: 6. CDR3 size: 13 residues. The germline CDR1 and CDR2 sequences are MNHEY and SMNVEV (reference sequence). CDR3 loop: CASSTNRGHEQYF. In nucleotides, the CDR3 is TGTGCCAGCAGTACTAACAGGGGCCACGAGCAGTACTTC.

The chain has TRBV9 and TRBJ2-5; 8 bases agree with TRBD1. This CDR3 contains 15 residues. The trim removed 3 bases at V and 1 base at J, leaving 5 bases unmatched. Germline assignment: CDR1 SGDLS and CDR2 YYNGEE. The CDR3 reads CASSAEQGVQETQYF. In DNA, the CDR3 is TGTGCCAGCAGCGCCGAACAGGGGGTCCAAGAGACCCAGTACTTC.

This rearrangement joins TRBV7-8 to TRBJ2-1, with a tentative D call TRBD2 (7 bases). The CDR3 is made up of 14 amino acids. Germline assignment: CDR1 SGHVS and CDR2 FQNEAQ. With 0 bases removed from V and 9 bases from J, the gap between germline ends came to 12 bases. The CDR3 nucleotides are TGTGCCAGCAGCTTAGCGCAGGGAGGGGGTGAGCAGTTCTTC. Amino acids: CASSLAQGGGEQFF.

The gene calls are TRBV25-1 and TRBJ2-5; tentatively, D is TRBD2 (5 bases). The CDR3 extends over 13 amino acids. With 6 bases removed from V and 5 bases from J, the gap between germline ends came to 13 bases. Germline-derived CDR1 and CDR2 are MGHDK and SYGVNS. The CDR3 coding sequence is TGTGCCAGCAGACAAGGGAGCCAGGAGACCCAGTACTTC. Amino acid sequence: CASRQGSQETQYF. Complete variable domain (other parts from reference TRBV25-1 and TRBJ2-5): EADIYQTPRYLVIGTGKKITLECSQTMGHDKMYWYQQDPGMELHLIHYSYGVNSTEKGDLSSESTVSRIRTEHFPLTLESARPSHTSQYLCASRQGSQETQYFGPGTRLLVL.

The chain combines TRBV7-9 with TRBJ2-1, with 16 bases that match TRBD2. The CDR3 has 16 residues. Trimming removed 8 bases from V and 10 bases from J; junction bases left unmatched: 11. CDR1 is SEHNR, CDR2 FQNEAQ, per germline (reference sequence). The DNA of the CDR3 is TGTGCCAGCCACCCCTACGGGACTAGCGGGAGGGGCGAGCAGTTCTTC. The encoded protein is CASHPYGTSGRGEQFF. Based on the CDR3 plus reference TRBV7-9 and TRBJ2-1, the full variable domain is DTGVSQNPRHKITKRGQNVTFRCDPISEHNRLYWYRQTLGQGPEFLTYFQNEAQLEKSRLLSDRFSAERPKGSFSTLEIQRTEQGDSAMYLCASHPYGTSGRGEQFFGPGTRLTVL.

The chain joins TRBV6-6 to TRBJ2-2; TRBD1 aligns across 11 bases. CDR1 is MNHNY and CDR2 is SVGAGI in the germline V gene (reference sequence). The CDR3 is made up of 15 amino acids. The J segment lost 6 bases and the V segment lost 6 bases, leaving 6 bases of the junction unmatched. The chain's CDR3 is CASRAGTGGAGELFF. CDR3 DNA: TGTGCCAGCAGAGCCGGGACAGGGGGTGCCGGGGAGCTGTTTTTT.

The chain has TRBV5-1 and TRBJ2-7; D may be TRBD1 (6 bases). The CDR3 runs to 15 residues. V was pared by 0 bases and J by 5 bases, with 15 bases between. Germline CDR1 is SGHRS and CDR2 is YFSETQ. CDR3 coding DNA: TGCGCCAGCAGCTTGGCCCTGCAGGGGAACAACGAGCAGTACTTC. This translates into CASSLALQGNNEQYF. Variable domain in full (rest from reference TRBV5-1 and TRBJ2-7): KAGVTQTPRYLIKTRGQQVTLSCSPISGHRSVSWYQQTPGQGLQFLFEYFSETQRNKGNFPGRFSGRQFSNSRSEMNVSTLELGDSALYLCASSLALQGNNEQYFGPGTRLTVT.

This chain connects TRBV5-4 to TRBJ2-3, with 7 bases identical to TRBD1. Germline CDR1 SGHNT, CDR2 YYREEE (reference sequence). The length of the CDR3 is 15 residues. Losses at the gene ends were 0 bases for V and 4 bases for J; bases not matched to a gene: 5. DNA for the CDR3: TGTGCCAGCAGCTTGGCGACAGGGTTAGCAGATACGCAGTATTTT. It translates to CASSLATGLADTQYF. The variable domain in full, with the rest retrieved from reference TRBV5-4 and TRBJ2-3, is ETGVTQSPTHLIKTRGQQVTLRCSSQSGHNTVSWYQQALGQGPQFIFQYYREEENGRGNFPPRFSGLQFPNYSSELNVNALELDDSALYLCASSLATGLADTQYFGPGTRLTVL.

The J gene is TRBJ2-2, the V gene TRBV28; TRBD1 is a possible D gene (6 bases). Germline CDR1 reads MDHEN; CDR2 reads SYDVKM. The CDR3 has 15 residues. Trimming pared 3 bases from V and 9 bases from J, leaving 17 bases between. The CDR3 loop is CASSFSAPGVRELFF. In DNA form, the CDR3 reads TGTGCCAGCAGTTTTTCCGCCCCAGGGGTCCGGGAGCTGTTTTTT.

This chain uses TRBV9 with TRBJ2-2; D might be TRBD1 (5 bases). This CDR3 comprises 16 residues. In germline, CDR1 is SGDLS, CDR2 YYNGEE. Between the trimmed V and J ends, which lost 0 bases and 0 bases, there was a span of 9 bases. CDR3 nucleotides: TGTGCCAGCAGCGTAGGGGGCGGACCGAACACCGGGGAGCTGTTTTTT. Its protein product is CASSVGGGPNTGELFF.

The chain uses TRBV18 and TRBJ2-7; TRBD1 matches 9 bases. J lost 3 bases, V lost 4 bases, and 4 bases had no gene match. This CDR3 is built from 14 residues. Germline-derived CDR1 and CDR2 are KGHSH and LQKENI. Written as DNA, the CDR3 is TGTGCCAGCTCACGGTGGGACAGGGACTACGAGCAGTACTTC. It translates to CASSRWDRDYEQYF. Full variable domain (missing parts from reference TRBV18 and TRBJ2-7): NAGVMQNPRHLVRRRGQEARLRCSPMKGHSHVYWYRQLPEEGLKFMVYLQKENIIDESGMPKERFSAEFPKEGPSILRIQQVVRGDSAAYFCASSRWDRDYEQYFGPGTRLTVT.

The chain couples TRBV10-3 to TRBJ2-1; D might be TRBD2 (6 bases). Per the germline V gene, CDR1 is ENHRY and CDR2 is SYGVKD. With 10 bases removed from V and 7 bases from J, the gap between germline ends came to 23 bases. This CDR3 has 15 amino acids. CDR3 sequence reads: CATKDSGTQENEQFF. The DNA for the CDR3 is TGTGCCACGAAGGATTCCGGGACTCAGGAGAATGAGCAGTTCTTC.

The rearrangement joins TRBV27 to TRBJ2-7; 8 bases align to TRBD2. V dropped 6 bases and J dropped 0; count of bases not matched to a gene: 13. Germline values: CDR1 MNHEY, CDR2 SMNVEV (reference sequence). This CDR3 spans 17 amino acids. This CDR3 reads CASRRRSGTSASYEQYF. The DNA for the CDR3 is TGTGCCAGCAGGCGGCGCTCCGGGACTAGTGCCTCCTACGAGCAGTACTTC.

The J gene is TRBJ1-1, the V gene TRBV7-9; D ambiguous. The length of the CDR3 is 13 residues. Trimming pared 1 base from V and 1 base from J, leaving 4 bases between. From germline, CDR1 is SEHNR and CDR2 FQNEAQ (reference sequence). The CDR3 region is CASSLEQNTEAFF. The CDR3 coding sequence is TGTGCCAGCAGCTTAGAACAGAACACTGAAGCTTTCTTT.

This chain uses TRBV9 with TRBJ2-5, with 8 bases that match TRBD1. The V gene end was trimmed by 2 bases and the J gene end by 5 bases; junction bases not matched to a gene: 5. Per germline, CDR1 SGDLS and CDR2 YYNGEE. The CDR3 consists of 14 residues. The CDR3 reads CASSVQTGVETQYF. The CDR3 region has the DNA TGTGCCAGCAGCGTCCAGACAGGGGTTGAGACCCAGTACTTC.

J is TRBJ2-7 and V is TRBV28; D is possibly TRBD1 (7 bases). This CDR3 is 15 amino acids long. Germline V CDR1 and CDR2: MDHEN, SYDVKM. The V end lost 3 bases, the J end lost 0 bases, and 12 bases lay between the germline ends. CDR3 amino acids: CASSLRDRGSYEQYF. The CDR3 nucleotides are TGTGCCAGCAGTTTGCGGGACAGAGGCTCCTACGAGCAGTACTTC.

In this sample, this clone is medium-sized (0.01 to 0.1%). V and J are TRBV29-1 and TRBJ2-1, with D possibly matching TRBD2 (5 bases). CDR1 and CDR2 (germline): SQVTM, ANQGSEA. The ends were cut back, 7 bases at V and 0 bases at J, with 25 bases in the middle. CDR3 length: 18 residues. This CDR3 is CSAVGGPNTKSSYNEQFF. CDR3 DNA: TGCAGCGCCGTGGGCGGGCCAAATACAAAGAGCTCCTACAATGAGCAGTTCTTC.

The chain couples TRBV2 to TRBJ2-7, with 13 bases identical to TRBD2. Germline loops: CDR1 SNHLY, CDR2 FYNNEI. This CDR3 contains 15 residues. J lost 6 bases, V lost 3 bases, and 5 bases had no gene match. The DNA for the CDR3 is TGTGCCAGCAGTGAGGGACTAGCGGGAAGAGGCGAGCAGTACTTC. Residues: CASSEGLAGRGEQYF.

The chain combines TRBV6-2 or TRBV6-3 with TRBJ1-4; 7 positions match TRBD1. Trimming at V came to 5 bases and at J to 6 bases, leaving 9 bases not matched to a gene. Looked up from germline, CDR1 is MNHEY and CDR2 is SVGEGT. This CDR3 contains 15 residues. The DNA of the CDR3 is TGTGCCAGCAGTCCGACCGGGACAGAACATGAAAAACTGTTTTTT. This sequence encodes CASSPTGTEHEKLFF.

The chain combines TRBV19 with TRBJ1-5; 7 positions match TRBD1. Germline CDR1 and CDR2: LNHDA and SQIVND (reference sequence). Germline trimming cut 11 bases from V and 4 bases from J; bases unmatched to any gene: 2. The length of the CDR3 is 11 residues. CDR3 DNA sequence: TGTGCCGGGGGACAGAATCAGCCCCAGCATTTT. It codes for CAGGQNQPQHF.

This chain connects TRBV30 to TRBJ1-3; maybe TRBD1 (6 bases). V was trimmed by 0 bases and J by 0 bases, leaving 6 bases between them. Looked up from germline, CDR1 is GTSNPN and CDR2 is SVGIG (reference sequence). This CDR3 contains 14 residues. Here the CDR3 reads CAWSVGGSGNTIYF. The CDR3 DNA sequence: TGTGCCTGGAGTGTAGGGGGCTCTGGAAACACCATATATTTT.

The chain carries TRBV4-1 and TRBJ2-7; 7 bases fit TRBD1. Germline trimming cut 1 base from V and 0 bases from J; bases unmatched to any gene: 12. This CDR3 is 18 amino acids long. The germline V gene encodes CDR1 MGHRA and CDR2 YSYEKL. Here the CDR3 reads CASSQGPAGTVSSYEQYF. The CDR3 coding sequence is TGCGCCAGCAGCCAAGGCCCCGCCGGGACAGTGAGCTCCTACGAGCAGTACTTC.

The chain is built from TRBV18 and TRBJ2-2, with D possibly matching TRBD2 (5 bases). Trimming removed 1 base at V and 4 bases at J, with 13 bases between. This CDR3 spans 16 amino acids. Germline assignment: CDR1 KGHSH and CDR2 LQKENI. DNA for the CDR3: TGTGCCAGCTCACCACGGAGGAGAGAAGGCACCGGGGAGCTGTTTTTT. Residues: CASSPRRREGTGELFF.